This T cell receptor beta chain stems from a study of T cells in Graves' hyperthyroidism and ophthalmopathy. The study, taken as a whole, reports: Ophthalmopathy was distinguished from stable hyperthyroidism by 13 V-J signatures.

As concerns this clonotype: The antigen remains undetermined. A much larger clone lies one base from this, so it may be a read error.

The germline V gene encodes CDR1 MNHEY and CDR2 SMNVEV (reference sequence). The length of the CDR3 is 13 residues. Diagnoses rested on clinical symptoms, serum thyroxine and TRAb, thyroid ultrasound and orbital computed tomography. This sample holds PBMCs from roughly 10 ml fresh peripheral blood. TCR beta CDR3 sequences were amplified from RNA transcripts. TCR CDR3 regions were first amplified by RT-PCR with HTBI primers. One entry per CDR3 protein, called by TCRdb with MiXCR from the multiplex PCR reads. Of under 300,000 distinct CDR3 sequences listed, less than 30% are singletons. The clonotype originates from a man in his forties or fifties with Graves' hyperthyroidism that later progressed to Graves' ophthalmopathy. Sequenced: blood. The chain uses TRBV27 and TRBJ2-7, with unresolved D. The CDR3 loop is CAGSPYDGVSQYF. DNA for the CDR3: TGTGCCGGCAGTCCATATGATGGCGTTTCTCAGTACTTC.